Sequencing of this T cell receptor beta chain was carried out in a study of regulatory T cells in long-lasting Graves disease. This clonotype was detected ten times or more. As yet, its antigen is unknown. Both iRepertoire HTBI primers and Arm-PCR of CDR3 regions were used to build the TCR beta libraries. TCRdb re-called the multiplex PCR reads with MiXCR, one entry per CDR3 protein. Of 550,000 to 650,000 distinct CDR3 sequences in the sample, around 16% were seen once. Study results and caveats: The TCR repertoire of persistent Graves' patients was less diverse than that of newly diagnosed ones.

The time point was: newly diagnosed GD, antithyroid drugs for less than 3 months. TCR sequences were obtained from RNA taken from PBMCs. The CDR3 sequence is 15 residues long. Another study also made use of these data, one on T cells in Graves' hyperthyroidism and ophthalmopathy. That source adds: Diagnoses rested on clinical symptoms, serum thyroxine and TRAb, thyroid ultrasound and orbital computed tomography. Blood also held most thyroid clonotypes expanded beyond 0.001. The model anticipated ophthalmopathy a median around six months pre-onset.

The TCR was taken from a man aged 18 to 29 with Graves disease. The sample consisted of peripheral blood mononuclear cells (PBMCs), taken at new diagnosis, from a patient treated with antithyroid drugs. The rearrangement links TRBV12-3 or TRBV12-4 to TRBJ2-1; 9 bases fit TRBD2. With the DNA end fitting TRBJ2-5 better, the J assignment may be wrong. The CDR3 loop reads CASSPRTSAEETQYF. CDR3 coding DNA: TGTGCCAGCAGTCCTCGGACTAGCGCGGAAGAGACCCAGTACTTC.